The present T cell receptor beta chain was sequenced within a study of T cell repertoires and HLA-DP antigens. In the study overall: Average DNA input: approximately 240 ng for CD137+CD4+ sorts, approximately 1,200 ng pre-culture.

This clone occurred once. Its antigen is still unknown. The PCR primers covered 54 TRBV and 13 TRBJ segments. Pre-culture CD4+ samples were sequenced deeply, targeting 150,000 to 250,000 T cell genomes. Repertoires were generated with immunoSEQ multiplex PCR, while TCRdb's copy carries only in-frame clones and drops some. This table has about 73,000 clones, about 82% appearing once. The sample comprised CD4+ T cells from PBMCs. This TCR was sampled from a man aged 55 to 70 in good health and CMV-seronegative.

The CDR3 region has the DNA TGCGCCAGCAGACCAGACTACAATGAGCAGTTCTTC. Its protein product is CASRPDYNEQFF. The chain has TRBV5-1 and TRBJ2-1, with D unresolved. Germline V gene data show CDR1 as SGHRS and CDR2 as YFSETQ. V lost 5 bases to trimming and J lost 3 bases, with 6 bases between them. This CDR3 comprises 12 residues.